This T cell receptor (beta chain) is drawn from a study of CD8+CD57+ T cells in acquired aplastic anemia. On the study more broadly: The mean DNA yield obtained from sorted CD4+ and CD8+ cells came to 3.2 ug.

TCR beta VDJ combinations and CDR3 sequences were profiled from genomic DNA. TCRdb re-called the reads with MiXCR, one entry per CDR3 protein. Among 150,000 to 200,000 distinct CDR3 sequences, approximately 40% were seen once, and the ten largest hold 0.8% to 1.1%. Ten or more counts support this clonotype. Germline V CDR1 and CDR2: MNHEY, SVGEGT. The CDR3 runs to 15 residues. Trimming took off 8 bases at V and 2 bases at J, with 19 bases between the two ends. Input material: sorted CD4+, CD8+, or CD8+CD57+ T cells (not recorded which) from PBMCs. The chain joins TRBV6-2 or TRBV6-3 to TRBJ2-7; perhaps TRBD2 as D (7 bases). The source of this sequence is a human donor in good health. CDR3: CASRSGGVTTYEQYF. The CDR3 DNA reads as TGTGCCAGCCGATCGGGGGGCGTGACTACCTACGAGCAGTACTTC.